The following is a T cell receptor beta chain sequence with its context. The data originate from a study of radiotherapy plus CTLA-4 blockade in lung cancer. In germline, CDR1 is SGHVS, CDR2 FQNEAQ. The CDR3 length is 16 residues. The V segment lost 1 base and the J segment 9 bases; nucleotides outside the gene matches: 6. This table comes from immunoSEQ multiplex PCR, and its TCRdb copy is limited to in-frame clones, with some not included. The table shows some 40,000 clones, with around 77% occurring only once. The input for sequencing was peripheral blood, taken from a patient treated with radiotherapy plus ipilimumab. This chain uses TRBV7-8 with TRBJ2-1; 13 bases are a match to TRBD2. The TCR comes from a human donor with non-small cell lung cancer whose response to radiotherapy plus ipilimumab could not be evaluated. The CDR3 region has the DNA TGTGCCAGCAGCTTAGTACTAGCGGGGGGGCCCATTGAGCAGTTCTTC. The encoded protein is CASSLVLAGGPIEQFF. Full variable domain (missing parts from reference TRBV7-8 and TRBJ2-1): GAGVSQSPRYKVAKRGQDVALRCDPISGHVSLFWYQQALGQGPEFLTYFQNEAQLDKSGLPSDRFFAERPEGSVSTLKIQRTQQEDSAVYLCASSLVLAGGPIEQFFGPGTRLTVL.